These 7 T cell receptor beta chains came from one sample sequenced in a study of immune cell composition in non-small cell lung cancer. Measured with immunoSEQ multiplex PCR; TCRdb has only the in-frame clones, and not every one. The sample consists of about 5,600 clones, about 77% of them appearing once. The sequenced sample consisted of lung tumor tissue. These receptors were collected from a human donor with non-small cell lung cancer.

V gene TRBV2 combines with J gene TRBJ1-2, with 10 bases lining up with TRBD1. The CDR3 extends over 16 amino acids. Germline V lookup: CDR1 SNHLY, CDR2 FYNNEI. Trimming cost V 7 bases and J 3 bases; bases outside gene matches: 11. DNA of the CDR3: TGTGCCAGCACTCGGGACAGGGGTTCATCTGACTATGGCTACACCTTC. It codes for CASTRDRGSSDYGYTF.

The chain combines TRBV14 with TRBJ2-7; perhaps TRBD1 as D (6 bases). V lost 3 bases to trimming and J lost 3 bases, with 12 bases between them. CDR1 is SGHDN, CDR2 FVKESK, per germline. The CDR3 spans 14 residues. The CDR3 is CASSHQGTLYEQYF. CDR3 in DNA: TGTGCCAGCAGCCACCAGGGGACCCTCTACGAGCAGTACTTC.

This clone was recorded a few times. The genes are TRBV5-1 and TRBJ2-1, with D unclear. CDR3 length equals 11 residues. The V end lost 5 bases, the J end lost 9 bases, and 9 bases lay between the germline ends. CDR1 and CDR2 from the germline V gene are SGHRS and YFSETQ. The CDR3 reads CASSYTSEQFF. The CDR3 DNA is TGCGCCAGCAGTTACACCAGTGAGCAGTTCTTC.

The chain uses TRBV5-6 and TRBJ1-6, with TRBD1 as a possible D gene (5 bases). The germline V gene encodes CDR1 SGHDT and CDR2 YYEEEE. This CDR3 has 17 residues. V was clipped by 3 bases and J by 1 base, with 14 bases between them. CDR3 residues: CASSSRRGESYNSPLHF. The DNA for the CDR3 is TGTGCCAGCAGCTCCCGTCGGGGGGAATCCTATAATTCACCCCTCCACTTT.

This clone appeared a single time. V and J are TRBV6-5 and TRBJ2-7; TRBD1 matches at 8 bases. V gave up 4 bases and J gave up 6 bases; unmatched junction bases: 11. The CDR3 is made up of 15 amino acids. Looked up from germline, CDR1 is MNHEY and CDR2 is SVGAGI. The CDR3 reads CASSWADRAVGEQYF. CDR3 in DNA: TGTGCCAGCAGTTGGGCGGACAGGGCAGTCGGCGAGCAGTACTTC.

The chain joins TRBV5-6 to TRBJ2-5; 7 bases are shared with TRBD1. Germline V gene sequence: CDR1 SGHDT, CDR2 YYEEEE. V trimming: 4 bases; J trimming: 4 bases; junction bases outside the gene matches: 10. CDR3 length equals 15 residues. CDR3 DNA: TGTGCCAGCAGCGCGGACAGGCGTGGGGGAGAGACCCAGTACTTC. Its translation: CASSADRRGGETQYF.

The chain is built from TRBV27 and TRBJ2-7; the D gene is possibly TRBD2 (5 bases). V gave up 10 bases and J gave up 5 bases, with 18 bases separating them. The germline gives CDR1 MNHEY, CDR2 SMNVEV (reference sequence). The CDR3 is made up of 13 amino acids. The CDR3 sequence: CATKPREGNEQYF. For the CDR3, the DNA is TGTGCCACTAAACCCCGGGAAGGAAACGAGCAGTACTTC.